This T cell receptor (beta chain) comes out of a study of cytomegalovirus exposure and HLA in healthy donors. PCR amplification relied on 60 Vbeta primers (plus 13 Jbeta primers). Sequencing was performed with immunoSEQ multiplex PCR; in TCRdb, only in-frame clones are kept and a portion is missing. The sample shows hundreds of thousands of clones, approximately 80% of them seen only once. Germline CDR1 and CDR2: SNHLY and FYNNEI. V trimming: 3 bases; J trimming: 1 base; junction bases outside the gene matches: 6. CDR3 length: 16 residues. Sequencing input: PBMCs. The clonotype comes from a boy aged 2 to 10 in good health and CMV-seronegative. This chain uses TRBV2 with TRBJ1-5, with 7 bases identical to TRBD1. CDR3 coding DNA: TGTGCCAGCAGTGACAGAGGGGGCCGGAGCAATCAGCCCCAGCATTTT. Its protein is CASSDRGGRSNQPQHF.